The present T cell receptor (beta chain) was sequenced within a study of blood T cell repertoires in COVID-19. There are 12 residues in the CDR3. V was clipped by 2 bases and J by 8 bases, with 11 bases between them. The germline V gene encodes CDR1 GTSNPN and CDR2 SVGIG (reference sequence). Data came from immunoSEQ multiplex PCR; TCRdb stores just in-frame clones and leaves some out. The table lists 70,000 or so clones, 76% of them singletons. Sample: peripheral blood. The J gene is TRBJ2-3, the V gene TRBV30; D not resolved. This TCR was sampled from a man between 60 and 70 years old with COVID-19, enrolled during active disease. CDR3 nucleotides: TGTGCCTGGAGTCCGACGCGGCTTACGCAGTATTTT. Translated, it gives CAWSPTRLTQYF.